This T cell receptor (beta chain) was sequenced for a study of T cells in tuberculosis. Across the whole study: CD1B tetramers identified T cells specific for mycobacterial lipid GMM. A South African cohort included IGRA-negative adolescents, latently infected IGRA-positive adolescents and adults with active tuberculosis.

Study findings and constraints: Selection depended on which cryopreserved specimens were available. A GMM-specific repertoire classifier reached approximately 84% accuracy, AUROC 0.7 to 0.9.

Only in-frame clones appear in the TCRdb table, and some are missing; sequencing was by immunoSEQ multiplex PCR. The sample holds fewer than 35,000 clones, around 95% seen once. Of note for this clone: The antigen remains undetermined.

Trimming cost V 4 bases and J 6 bases; bases outside gene matches: 5. This CDR3 has 14 amino acids. From germline, CDR1 is SGHRS and CDR2 YFSETQ. The source material was PBMCs. The chain carries TRBV5-1 and TRBJ2-1, with 9 positions matching TRBD2. The origin of this receptor is a donor aged 10 to 29 with latent tuberculosis or without tuberculosis infection. CDR3 nucleotide sequence: TGCGCCAGCAGCCCTAGCGGGACATCCAATGAGCAGTTCTTC. It is translated as CASSPSGTSNEQFF.